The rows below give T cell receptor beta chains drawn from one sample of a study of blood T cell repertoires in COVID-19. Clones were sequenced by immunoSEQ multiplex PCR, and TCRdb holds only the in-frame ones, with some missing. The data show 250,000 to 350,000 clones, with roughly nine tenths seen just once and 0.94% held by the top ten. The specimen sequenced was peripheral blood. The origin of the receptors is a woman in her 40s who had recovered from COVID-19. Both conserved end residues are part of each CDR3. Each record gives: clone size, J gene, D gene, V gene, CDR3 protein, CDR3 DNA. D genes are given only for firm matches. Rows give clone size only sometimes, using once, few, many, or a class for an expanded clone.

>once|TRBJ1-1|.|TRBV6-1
CASIHGGGTTEAFF
TGTGCCAGCATCCACGGGGGGGGGACCACTGAAGCTTTCTTT
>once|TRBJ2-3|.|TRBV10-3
CAISESGSGPTDTQYF
TGTGCCATCAGTGAGTCGGGTAGCGGACCCACAGATACGCAGTATTTT
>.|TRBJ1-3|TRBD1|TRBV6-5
CASSYSWDSGNTIYF
TGTGCCAGCAGTTACTCTTGGGACAGCGGAAACACCATATATTTT
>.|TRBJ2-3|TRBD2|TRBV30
CAWTSRGLAGEKDTQYF
TGTGCCTGGACTTCCAGGGGACTAGCGGGAGAGAAAGATACGCAGTATTTT
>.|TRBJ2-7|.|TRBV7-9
CASSLASTGEVSYEQYF
TGTGCCAGCAGCTTAGCGTCTACGGGGGAGGTCTCCTACGAGCAGTACTTC
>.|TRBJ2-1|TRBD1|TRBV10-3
CAISEGDSPSSYNEQFF
TGTGCCATCAGTGAGGGGGACAGTCCAAGCTCCTACAATGAGCAGTTCTTC
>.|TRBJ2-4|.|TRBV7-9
CASSLGAALAKNIQYF
TGTGCCAGCAGCTTAGGGGCAGCCTTAGCCAAAAACATTCAGTACTTC
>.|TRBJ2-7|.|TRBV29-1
CSVVDNSYEQYF
TGCAGCGTTGTGGACAACTCCTACGAGCAGTACTTC
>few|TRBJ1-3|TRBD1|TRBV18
CASSQTRQGASGNTIYF
TGTGCCAGCTCACAGACTCGACAGGGGGCAAGCGGAAACACCATATATTTT
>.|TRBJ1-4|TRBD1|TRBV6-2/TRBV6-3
CASSKGAVEEKLFF
TGTGCCAGCAGTAAGGGGGCGGTTGAAGAAAAACTGTTTTTT
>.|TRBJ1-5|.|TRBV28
CASSLNPEWYSNQPQHF
TGTGCCAGCAGTTTAAACCCGGAGTGGTATAGCAATCAGCCCCAGCATTTT
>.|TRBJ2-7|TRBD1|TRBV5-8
CASSRQGQGPDEQYF
TGTGCCAGCAGTCGTCAGGGACAGGGTCCGGACGAGCAGTACTTC
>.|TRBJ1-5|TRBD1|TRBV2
CASRVTGGGNQPQHF
TGTGCCAGCAGGGTAACAGGGGGAGGAAATCAGCCCCAGCATTTT
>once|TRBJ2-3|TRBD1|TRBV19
CASTPLPGQITDTQYF
TGTGCCAGTACTCCCCTCCCGGGACAGATCACAGATACGCAGTATTTT
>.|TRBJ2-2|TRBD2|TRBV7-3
CASSFGGLADTGELFF
TGTGCCAGCAGCTTCGGAGGACTAGCGGACACCGGGGAGCTGTTTTTT
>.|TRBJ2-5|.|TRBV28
CASSPHQVGETQYF
TGTGCCAGCAGTCCCCACCAGGTGGGAGAGACCCAGTACTTC
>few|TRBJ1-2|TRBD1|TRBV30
CAWSVSSQGQGYTF
TGTGCCTGGAGTGTATCGTCGCAGGGACAGGGCTACACCTTC
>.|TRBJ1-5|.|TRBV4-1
CASSQEGAGTQPQHF
TGCGCCAGCAGCCAAGAGGGGGCAGGCACCCAGCCCCAGCATTTT
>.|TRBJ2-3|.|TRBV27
CASRTWDTQYF
TGTGCCAGCAGGACTTGGGATACGCAGTATTTT
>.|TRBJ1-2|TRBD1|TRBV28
CASSLRDRENGYTF
TGTGCCAGCAGTTTGAGGGACAGGGAAAACGGCTACACCTTC
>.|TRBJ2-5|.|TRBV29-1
CSGAPGPDRHQETQYF
TGCAGCGGGGCCCCGGGCCCCGACAGGCACCAAGAGACCCAGTACTTC
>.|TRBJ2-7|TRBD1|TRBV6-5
CASRAGQGTYEQYF
TGTGCCAGCAGGGCGGGACAGGGCACCTACGAGCAGTACTTC
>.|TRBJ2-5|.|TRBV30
CALTVQETQYF
TGTGCCTTGACAGTCCAAGAGACCCAGTACTTC
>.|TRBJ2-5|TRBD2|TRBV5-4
CASSLAGRGSETQYF
TGTGCCAGCAGCTTGGCCGGGAGGGGATCAGAGACCCAGTACTTC
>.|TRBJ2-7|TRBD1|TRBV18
CASSPTGTVSVEQYF
TGTGCCAGCTCACCGACCGGGACAGTATCCGTCGAGCAGTACTTC
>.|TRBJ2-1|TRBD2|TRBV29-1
CSVAPGRDEQFF
TGCAGCGTTGCGCCCGGGAGGGATGAGCAGTTCTTC
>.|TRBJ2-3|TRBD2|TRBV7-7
CASSPGTSGIGDTQYF
TGTGCTAGCAGCCCTGGGACTAGCGGGATTGGAGATACGCAGTATTTT
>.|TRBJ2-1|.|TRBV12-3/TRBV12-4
CASSFGGNEQFF
TGTGCCAGCAGTTTCGGGGGCAATGAGCAGTTCTTC
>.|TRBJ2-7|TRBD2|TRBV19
CASRGTSAYEQYF
TGTGCCAGTAGGGGGACTAGCGCGTACGAGCAGTACTTC
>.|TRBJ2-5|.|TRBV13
CASSLGSSRGETQYF
TGTGCCAGCAGCTTAGGCTCCTCCCGAGGGGAGACCCAGTACTTC
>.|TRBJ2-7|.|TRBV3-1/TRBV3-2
CASSQAVAAEQYF
TGTGCCAGCAGCCAAGCCGTAGCCGCGGAGCAGTACTTC
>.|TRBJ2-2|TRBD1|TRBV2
CASRPHTGGTGELFF
TGTGCCAGCAGGCCTCATACAGGGGGCACCGGGGAGCTGTTTTTT